A selection of T cell receptor beta chains follows, all from one sample in a study of vaccination and CD4 T cells after COVID-19. TCRdb re-called the PCR reads with MiXCR, one entry per CDR3 protein. The table lists about 6,400 distinct CDR3 sequences, about 77% of them singletons. Antigens of these TCRs are unknown. Sequenced input: CD4+ T cells from blood, cultured in vitro. Every receptor here comes from a human donor who had recovered from COVID-19. CDR3s include the opening cysteine and the closing phenylalanine or tryptophan. D genes are given only for firm matches. A row's size may be missing; if present it is once, few, many or a size class.

d_gene | abundance | j_gene | v_gene | CDR3aa | CDR3nt
. | . | TRBJ1-2 | TRBV20-1 | CSARAQGVGYGYTF | TGCAGTGCTAGAGCTCAGGGTGTGGGCTATGGCTACACCTTC
. | . | TRBJ2-2 | TRBV21-1 | CASSSLTGNTGELFF | TGTGCCAGCAGTTCGCTGACAGGGAACACCGGGGAGCTGTTTTTT
. | . | TRBJ2-7 | TRBV28 | CASRTRSEDIHEQYF | TGTGCCAGCAGGACCCGTTCCGAGGATATCCACGAGCAGTACTTC
. | few | TRBJ1-1 | TRBV29-1 | CSVEDPILRNTEAFF | TGCAGCGTTGAAGATCCGATCTTGAGGAACACTGAAGCTTTCTTT
. | . | TRBJ1-5 | TRBV20-1 | CSARQVPNQPQHF | TGCAGTGCTAGACAGGTTCCCAATCAGCCCCAGCATTTT
. | . | TRBJ1-2 | TRBV20-1 | CSAATRDYGYTF | TGCAGTGCTGCGACCAGGGACTATGGCTACACCTTC
TRBD1 | . | TRBJ1-1 | TRBV7-9 | CASSTTWYRGTEAFF | TGTGCCAGCAGCACTACCTGGTACAGGGGAACTGAAGCTTTCTTT
. | . | TRBJ2-5 | TRBV6-4 | CASSLRGDSQETQYF | TGTGCCAGCAGCCTTAGGGGGGACAGTCAAGAGACCCAGTACTTC
TRBD1 | . | TRBJ2-5 | TRBV12-3/TRBV12-4 | CASSPDRAPETQYF | TGTGCCAGCAGTCCGGACAGGGCCCCAGAGACCCAGTACTTC
TRBD2 | . | TRBJ2-5 | TRBV7-8 | CASSTSGRSETQYF | TGTGCCAGCAGTACTAGCGGGAGGTCAGAGACCCAGTACTTC
. | . | TRBJ1-2 | TRBV12-3/TRBV12-4 | CASSLFGAYGYTF | TGTGCCAGCAGTTTATTTGGGGCGTACGGCTACACCTTC
TRBD1 | . | TRBJ2-3 | TRBV27 | CASSSAGTGGTQYF | TGTGCCAGCAGTTCAGCCGGGACAGGAGGTACGCAGTATTTT
. | . | TRBJ1-5 | TRBV2 | CASSQTGWGNSNQPQHF | TGTGCCAGCAGTCAGACAGGATGGGGGAATAGCAATCAGCCCCAGCATTTT
TRBD1 | . | TRBJ1-6 | TRBV5-4 | CASSYAGTGNSPLHF | TGTGCCAGCAGCTACGCCGGGACAGGGAATTCACCCCTCCACTTT
. | few | TRBJ1-2 | TRBV7-9 | CASTSREYYGYTF | TGTGCCAGCACCTCTCGGGAGTACTATGGCTACACCTTC
. | . | TRBJ1-5 | TRBV7-9 | CASSLGGDFSQPQHF | TGTGCCAGCAGCTTAGGAGGGGATTTCTCTCAGCCCCAGCATTTT
TRBD1 | . | TRBJ1-5 | TRBV20-1 | CSAWDRVSNQPQHF | TGCAGTGCTTGGGACAGGGTTAGCAATCAGCCCCAGCATTTT
. | . | TRBJ2-3 | TRBV6-1 | CASSVRNLAGTDTQYF | TGTGCCAGCAGTGTGCGGAACCTCGCCGGGACAGATACGCAGTATTTT
. | . | TRBJ2-5 | TRBV19 | CASSIVDRQETQYF | TGTGCCAGTAGTATAGTTGACAGGCAAGAGACCCAGTACTTC
. | . | TRBJ1-1 | TRBV7-9 | CASSREPYTEAFF | TGTGCCAGCAGCAGGGAGCCCTACACTGAAGCTTTCTTT
. | few | TRBJ1-5 | TRBV6-5 | CASSYVRQDQPQHF | TGTGCCAGCAGTTACGTTAGGCAAGATCAGCCCCAGCATTTT
TRBD1 | . | TRBJ1-2 | TRBV14 | CASSHPPTGHGYGYTF | TGTGCCAGCAGCCATCCCCCGACAGGGCATGGCTATGGCTACACCTTC
. | few | TRBJ1-2 | TRBV2 | CASRLQPARANYGYTF | TGTGCCAGCAGGTTACAGCCGGCTCGGGCTAACTATGGCTACACCTTC
. | . | TRBJ1-2 | TRBV28 | CASSFSPVLSGGYTF | TGTGCCAGCAGTTTTTCACCGGTTCTCTCGGGTGGCTACACCTTC
TRBD1 | . | TRBJ1-5 | TRBV5-1 | CASSPGTVNQPQHF | TGCGCCAGCAGCCCGGGGACAGTTAATCAGCCCCAGCATTTT
. | . | TRBJ2-2 | TRBV6-5 | CASSYRLVGTGELFF | TGTGCCAGCAGTTACCGCCTTGTTGGCACCGGGGAGCTGTTTTTT
. | once | TRBJ2-1 | TRBV7-3 | CASSYDSVPYNEQFF | TGTGCCAGCAGTTATGACAGTGTACCCTACAATGAGCAGTTCTTC